These 19 T cell receptor beta chains originate from one sample sequenced in a study of T-cell reconstitution after alpha-beta-depleted transplantation in children. TCRbeta library construction was performed incorporating unique molecular identifiers. TCRdb used MiXCR to reprocess the PCR reads, holding one entry per CDR3 protein. The sample yields about 370,000 distinct CDR3 sequences, roughly 21% seen once. Sequences were derived from PBMCs from the stem cell graft donor, sampled from the stem cell graft. The receptors were sampled from a human donor who donated a stem cell graft to a child with acute myeloid leukemia.

This clonotype appeared many times. The rearrangement joins TRBV20-1 to TRBJ2-7; D gene unclear. Germline CDR1 DFQATT, CDR2 SNEGSKA (reference sequence). This CDR3 is 15 amino acids long. The V and J ends lost 0 bases and 2 bases respectively, with 14 bases between them. The CDR3 DNA reads as TGCAGTGCTAGAGACTCGAAATCACAACCCTACGAGCAGTACTTC. Translating gives CSARDSKSQPYEQYF.

The chain links TRBV20-1 to TRBJ2-7; 8 nucleotides line up with TRBD1. V was clipped by 4 bases and J by 7 bases; unmatched bases: 12. The length of the CDR3 is 14 residues. Looked up from germline, CDR1 is DFQATT and CDR2 is SNEGSKA (reference sequence). The CDR3 loop reads CSATPGQGGMEQYF. The CDR3 DNA follows: TGCAGTGCTACGCCCGGACAGGGCGGAATGGAGCAGTACTTC.

The chain uses TRBV4-3 and TRBJ2-1; the match to TRBD1 covers 9 bases. Germline CDR1 LGHNA, CDR2 YSLEER. The CDR3 has 15 amino acids. With 5 bases clipped from V and 9 bases from J, the junction kept 11 bases outside the gene matches. CDR3 coding DNA: TGCGCCAGCAGCAACACAGGGGGCGCTTGGAGTGAGCAGTTCTTC. This encodes CASSNTGGAWSEQFF.

The rearrangement links TRBV13 to TRBJ1-3; weak D call: TRBD1 (5 bases). V was cut by 5 bases and J by 4 bases, with 12 bases left in between. Germline CDR1 PRHDT, CDR2 FYEKMQ (reference sequence). This CDR3 is built from 14 residues. In DNA, the CDR3 is TGTGCCAGCAGCCTCGGGACGGCCGGAAACACCATATATTTT. Protein product: CASSLGTAGNTIYF.

This clonotype was seen a handful of times. The chain uses TRBV5-1 and TRBJ2-1, with TRBD2 matching over 10 bases. Germline loops: CDR1 SGHRS, CDR2 YFSETQ. The CDR3 is made up of 16 amino acids. With 0 bases clipped from V and 4 bases from J, the junction kept 4 bases outside the gene matches. The CDR3 DNA reads TGCGCCAGCAGCTTGGGGGGGACTAGCGCATACAATGAGCAGTTCTTC. This sequence encodes CASSLGGTSAYNEQFF.

This clonotype showed up just a few times. This chain connects TRBV20-1 to TRBJ1-5; 7 bases align to TRBD1. J was trimmed by 7 bases and V by 5 bases; bases with no gene match: 8. This CDR3 is built from 13 residues. CDR1 is DFQATT and CDR2 is SNEGSKA in the germline V gene (reference sequence). CDR3 DNA sequence: TGCAGTGCTTTGACAGGGCAAGGGCAGCCCCAGCATTTT. This gives the protein CSALTGQGQPQHF.

This clonotype was recorded many times. The chain combines TRBV29-1 with TRBJ1-2, with D perhaps matching TRBD1 (6 bases). Germline values: CDR1 SQVTM, CDR2 ANQGSEA. The CDR3 has 13 residues. Deletions cut 3 bases from V and 3 bases from J, with 11 bases between. The DNA for the CDR3 is TGCAGCGTTGATACAGGGATTGACTATGGCTACACCTTC. Translating gives CSVDTGIDYGYTF. Looking up the rest from reference TRBV29-1 and TRBJ1-2 gives the full variable domain: SAVISQKPSRDICQRGTSLTIQCQVDSQVTMMFWYRQQPGQSLTLIATANQGSEATYESGFVIDKFPISRPNLTFSTLTVSNMSPEDSSIYLCSVDTGIDYGYTFGSGTRLTVV.

This clonotype was recorded at least ten times. This sequence joins TRBV6-5 and TRBJ1-2, with D possibly matching TRBD1 (6 bases). V lost 2 bases and J 7 bases, leaving 14 bases between the germline ends. This CDR3 is built from 14 residues. Germline CDR1 is MNHEY and CDR2 is SVGAGI. The CDR3 nucleotides are TGTGCCAGCAGTTACCTCCGCGGGACATCTGGCTACACCTTC. Translation gives CASSYLRGTSGYTF.

A few counts support this clonotype. This chain links TRBV10-2 with TRBJ2-3, with 14 bases matching TRBD2. The CDR3 loop spans 17 amino acids. The V segment lost 2 bases and the J segment 5 bases; nucleotides outside the gene matches: 6. Germline CDR1 WSHSY, CDR2 SAAADI. CDR3 sequence reads: CASSEPGLAGGGDTQYF. CDR3 coding DNA: TGCGCCAGCAGTGAGCCCGGACTAGCGGGAGGCGGAGATACGCAGTATTTT.

CDR3 coding DNA: TGTGCCAGTAGTATCTCGTCCGTCGGCGAACCTGGGGCCAACGTCCTGACTTTC. Translation: CASSISSVGEPGANVLTF. The chain has TRBV19 and TRBJ2-6; D is unclear. V lost 3 bases to trimming and J lost 2 bases, with 17 bases between them. This CDR3 spans 18 amino acids. Germline values: CDR1 LNHDA, CDR2 SQIVND (reference sequence).

This clonotype was picked up many times. The rearrangement joins TRBV6-1 to TRBJ2-1; D perhaps matches TRBD2 (6 bases). The germline gives CDR1 MNHNS, CDR2 SASEGT. This CDR3 spans 15 amino acids. V dropped 3 bases and J dropped 9 bases, with 18 bases sitting between them. The CDR3 here is CASSDPRRAAGEQFF. The DNA of the CDR3 is TGTGCCAGCAGTGACCCTCGGAGGGCCGCGGGTGAGCAGTTCTTC.

The CDR3 DNA reads TGCGCCAGCAGCCTTCTGGACAGGGGAGAGACCCAGTACTTC. This encodes CASSLLDRGETQYF. This chain links TRBV5-1 with TRBJ2-5, with 9 bases that match TRBD1. The CDR3 is 14 amino acids. The germline V gene has CDR1 SGHRS and CDR2 YFSETQ. Trimming took 4 bases from V and 4 from J; bases not matched to a gene: 5.

The chain employs TRBV29-1 and TRBJ1-5; 10 positions match TRBD1. J gave up 5 bases and V 6 bases, and 4 bases lay outside the gene matches. The V gene's germline CDR1 is SQVTM and CDR2 ANQGSEA. The CDR3 spans 13 residues. For the CDR3, the DNA is TGCAGCGTCGCGGGACAGGGGCATCAGCCCCAGCATTTT. Its translation is CSVAGQGHQPQHF.

This clonotype was seen a handful of times. The V call is TRBV10-2, the J call TRBJ2-2, with D perhaps TRBD2 (6 bases). With 5 bases removed from V and 5 bases from J, the gap between germline ends came to 21 bases. The CDR3 has 17 amino acids. Germline lookup yields CDR1 WSHSY and CDR2 SAAADI. CDR3 in amino acids: CASSPRDSLLGTGELFF. In nucleotides, the CDR3 is TGCGCCAGCAGTCCACGGGACTCCTTGTTAGGGACCGGGGAGCTGTTTTTT.

The chain is built from TRBV4-2 and TRBJ2-7; 9 bases map to TRBD2. Germline V gene lookup returns CDR1 LGHNA and CDR2 YNFKEQ. J was trimmed by 3 bases and V by 1 base; bases with no gene match: 10. CDR3 length equals 17 residues. The CDR3 nucleotides are TGTGCCAGCAGCCAAGCGGGTAGCCTAGCGGGGTTCTACGAGCAGTACTTC. This translates into CASSQAGSLAGFYEQYF.

V usage is TRBV29-1 and J usage is TRBJ1-1; TRBD1 matches at 7 bases. Trimming cost V 0 bases and J 5 bases; bases outside gene matches: 6. Germline assignment: CDR1 SQVTM and CDR2 ANQGSEA. The CDR3 has 14 amino acids. DNA of the CDR3: TGCAGCGTTGAAGATCTTCAGGGGGGGACTGAAGCTTTCTTT. It is translated as CSVEDLQGGTEAFF. Based on the CDR3 plus reference TRBV29-1 and TRBJ1-1, the full variable domain is SAVISQKPSRDICQRGTSLTIQCQVDSQVTMMFWYRQQPGQSLTLIATANQGSEATYESGFVIDKFPISRPNLTFSTLTVSNMSPEDSSIYLCSVEDLQGGTEAFFGQGTRLTVV.

The rearrangement uses TRBV6-5 and TRBJ2-5; 7 bases are a match to TRBD1. This CDR3 region has 16 residues. After removal of 4 bases from V and 7 bases from J, the junction contained 15 bases not matched to a gene. Germline V gene sequence: CDR1 MNHEY, CDR2 SVGAGI. The CDR3 DNA sequence: TGTGCCAGCAGTTCGATAATGACAGGGTATGGGGTGACCCAGTACTTC. It encodes CASSSIMTGYGVTQYF.

This sequence joins TRBV9 and TRBJ2-1; TRBD1 is a possible D gene (6 bases). The CDR3 contains 14 residues. V was clipped by 2 bases and J by 9 bases, with 15 bases between them. Germline V gives CDR1 SGDLS, CDR2 YYNGEE. The DNA for the CDR3 is TGTGCCAGCAGCGTCCCGGACAGAGCCACTGAGCAGTTCTTC. Protein: CASSVPDRATEQFF.

The chain employs TRBV20-1 and TRBJ2-1; D is perhaps TRBD1 or TRBD2 (5 bases each). Germline V gene lookup returns CDR1 DFQATT and CDR2 SNEGSKA (reference sequence). Trimming cost V 5 bases and J 12 bases, with 17 bases left between them. This CDR3 comprises 12 residues. The CDR3 here is CSARRDLRRQFF. In DNA form, the CDR3 reads TGCAGTGCTCGCCGGGACCTCCGGCGGCAGTTCTTC.